The 9 T cell receptor beta chains below come from one sample, sequenced in a study of monozygotic twins with inflammatory bowel disease. TCRdb re-called the 5' RACE reads and gives one entry per CDR3 protein, without DNA. This table lists approximately 390,000 distinct CDR3 sequences. Sequencing was done on a sample of blood. All receptors derive from a human donor with ulcerative colitis or Crohn's disease, or a healthy co-twin of an affected twin (not recorded which).

This chain links TRBV5-1 with TRBJ1-1. Germline loops: CDR1 SGHRS, CDR2 YFSETQ. The length of the CDR3 is 18 residues. CDR3 sequence: CASSLATVQSPMNTEAFF.

J is TRBJ2-5 and V is TRBV7-2; TCRdb calls TRBD1, which cannot be checked without DNA. The germline gives CDR1 SGHTA, CDR2 FQGNSA. The CDR3 consists of 16 residues. CDR3 residues: CASSLAGQGVFTALYF.

This sequence joins TRBV5-1 and TRBJ2-7; TCRdb's D call, TRBD2, is unchecked because there is no DNA. The CDR3 is 15 amino acids. The germline V gene has CDR1 SGHRS and CDR2 YFSETQ. CDR3 in amino acids: CASSPGLARDWEQYF.

The chain is built from TRBV9 and TRBJ2-3. Germline V lookup: CDR1 SGDLS, CDR2 YYNGEE. This CDR3 spans 14 amino acids. The CDR3 is CASSVSSRTDTQYF. Using reference TRBV9 and TRBJ2-3 for the parts outside the CDR3, the full variable domain is DSGVTQTPKHLITATGQRVTLRCSPRSGDLSVYWYQQSLDQGLQFLIQYYNGEERAKGNILERFSAQQFPDLHSELNLSSLELGDSALYFCASSVSSRTDTQYFGPGTRLTVL.

The V and J genes are TRBV12-3 or TRBV12-4 and TRBJ2-5. The CDR3 contains 13 residues. The CDR3 protein is CASSLSYKETQYF.

The chain uses TRBV20-1 and TRBJ2-1. This CDR3 has 12 amino acids. Looked up from germline, CDR1 is DFQATT and CDR2 is SNEGSKA (reference sequence). CDR3 region: CSARWGNAEQFF.

The J gene is TRBJ2-3, the V gene TRBV20-1; TCRdb selects TRBD2, and the lack of DNA leaves this call unchecked. Germline CDR1 is DFQATT and CDR2 is SNEGSKA (reference sequence). This CDR3 contains 15 residues. The CDR3 region is CSARDLERGNLEQYF.

The genes are TRBV2 and TRBJ1-4. The germline CDR1 and CDR2 sequences are SNHLY and FYNNEI. The CDR3 consists of 12 residues. The CDR3 sequence: CASSEYREKLFF. Filled out from reference TRBV2 and TRBJ1-4, the complete variable domain reads EPEVTQTPSHQVTQMGQEVILRCVPISNHLYFYWYRQILGQKVEFLVSFYNNEISEKSEIFDDQFSVERPDGSNFTLKIRSTKLEDSAMYFCASSEYREKLFFGSGTQLSVL.

CDR3 sequence reads: CASSLGDSSYEQYF. The genes are TRBV5-1 and TRBJ2-7; TCRdb selects TRBD1, and the lack of DNA leaves this call unchecked. This CDR3 is built from 14 residues. CDR1 is SGHRS and CDR2 is YFSETQ in the germline V gene.